The TCR beta chain under discussion was sequenced for a study of T cell changes during pregnancy in multiple sclerosis. This CDR3 comprises 14 residues. V was pared by 3 bases and J by 4 bases, with 12 bases between. From germline, CDR1 is SGHAT and CDR2 FQNNGV. Clones were sequenced by immunoSEQ multiplex PCR, and TCRdb holds only the in-frame ones, with some missing. The sample holds around 70,000 clones, under 95% seen once. The TCR sequence derives from a female donor with multiple sclerosis, enrolled in a pregnancy study. The source material was peripheral blood, sampled in the third trimester of pregnancy. The rearrangement links TRBV11-2 to TRBJ1-1; tentatively, D is TRBD1 (5 bases). Written as DNA, the CDR3 is TGTGCCAGCAGCTTTGCAGGGTCGGGCACTGAAGCTTTCTTT. Its translation: CASSFAGSGTEAFF.